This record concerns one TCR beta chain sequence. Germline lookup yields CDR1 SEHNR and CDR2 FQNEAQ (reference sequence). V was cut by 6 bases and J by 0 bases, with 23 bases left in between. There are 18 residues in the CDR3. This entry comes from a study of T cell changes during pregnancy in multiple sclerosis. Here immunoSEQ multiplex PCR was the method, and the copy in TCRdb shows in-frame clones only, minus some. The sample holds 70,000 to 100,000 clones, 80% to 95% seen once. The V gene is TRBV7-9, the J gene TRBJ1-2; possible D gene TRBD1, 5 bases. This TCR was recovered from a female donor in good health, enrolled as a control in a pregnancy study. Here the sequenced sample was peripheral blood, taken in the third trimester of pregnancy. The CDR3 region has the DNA TGTGCCAGCAGACCCGACAGATTAACGATCCCCCCTAACTATGGCTACACCTTC. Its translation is CASRPDRLTIPPNYGYTF.